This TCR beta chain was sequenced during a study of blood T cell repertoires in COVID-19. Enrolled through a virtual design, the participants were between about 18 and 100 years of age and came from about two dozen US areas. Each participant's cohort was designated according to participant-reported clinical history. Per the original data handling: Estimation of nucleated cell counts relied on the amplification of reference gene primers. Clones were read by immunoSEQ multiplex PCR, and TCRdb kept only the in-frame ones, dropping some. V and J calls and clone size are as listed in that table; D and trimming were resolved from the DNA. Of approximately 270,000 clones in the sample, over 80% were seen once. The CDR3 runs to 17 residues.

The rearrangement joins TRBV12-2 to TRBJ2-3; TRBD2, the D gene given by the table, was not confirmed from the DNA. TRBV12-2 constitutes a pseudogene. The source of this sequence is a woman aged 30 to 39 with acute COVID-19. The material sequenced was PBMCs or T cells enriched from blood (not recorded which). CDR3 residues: CASRVRLAGEKTDTQYF. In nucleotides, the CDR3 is TGTGCAAGTCGCGTCCGACTAGCGGGAGAAAAGACAGATACGCAGTATTTT.